This T cell receptor beta chain comes out of a study of graft-versus-host responses after intestinal transplantation (dated by TCRdb to the early 2020s). At the level of the whole study: Recipients received multivisceral, liver-intestinal, or isolated intestinal transplants. All recipients received anti-thymocyte globulin induction followed by maintenance tacrolimus and steroids for roughly 3 years. After intestinal transplantation, graft-versus-host and host-versus-graft alloreactive T cell clones in the graft, circulation and bone marrow were tracked using bulk TCR-beta CDR3 sequencing. Alloreactive clones were identified by sequencing pre-transplant mixed lymphocyte reaction products and comparing them with unstimulated pre-transplant donor and recipient T cells. The cohort enrolled 24 intestinal transplant recipients, one of whom was a retransplant, and a few patients without pretransplant specimens were excluded. A peak of at least 4% donor T cells among recipient peripheral blood mononuclear cells was the definition used for donor T cell macrochimerism. Samples from three later patients were sequenced in-house on an Illumina MiSeq with MiXCR processing rather than by the commercial service. Overall results and qualifications from the work: Early after transplant, declines in HvG clones were associated with peak levels of circulating GvH clones. GvH clones were found in recipient bone marrow, and some of the GvH clones appeared earlier in ileal mucosa or blood, which is consistent with an intestinal mucosal origin. Conclusions were limited by the relatively low number and heterogeneity of intestinal transplant patients. Patients with donor T cell macrochimerism had high GvH to HvG T cell clonal ratios in their allografts.

The germline V gene (reference sequence) sets CDR1 to MNHEY and CDR2 to SMNVEV. Inclusive of the bounding cysteine and phenylalanine, the CDR3 is 13 residues long. Only the CDR3 region is kept as DNA, spanning 39 bases read in frame from base 1. The V end loses 6 bases and the J end loses 4 bases, and a stretch of 10 bases separates them. This clone has just one count. Its antigen remains undetermined. The sample holds no much larger clone one base away, and base qualities are not on file. Library prep was done by the immunoSEQ multiplex PCR assay. For most patients, genomic DNA was isolated using the Qiagen DNeasy Blood and Tissue Kit and was shipped frozen to Adaptive Biotechnologies for TCR sequencing. High-throughput TCR-beta CDR3 sequencing of genomic DNA from most patients was performed by Adaptive Biotechnologies. In the source study's methods: Adaptive's ImmunoSEQ software supplied the TCR sequencing data for more than 15 patients, while MiXCR and VDJtools were used to process a few other patients. CD4 versus CD8 sorting errors were corrected by removing sequences found in both subsets at a frequency ratio below 5:1. CDR3 nucleotide sequences shared by donor and recipient were removed because the origin of these sequences could not be assigned. Alloreactive clones required at least 2-fold expansion over unstimulated cells and minimum CFSE-low frequency of 0.002% (template counts) or 0.001% (read counts). A clone was considered mappable if detected in the sequenced pre-transplant spleen, lymph node, or MLR CFSE-low populations of the donor or recipient. The cumulative frequency of alloreactive clones was calculated as a percentage of all sequences, weighted by copy number. Drawn from immuneACCESS, this table holds only the in-frame rearrangements with V and J called that TCRdb kept. Clones are partly lost; checked studies trace under half to an unresolved V gene and leave the rest unexplained. V, J and clone size derive from that table, while D and trimming were established from the DNA sequence. In this sample the table shows about 120,000 clones, approximately 95% of which occur a single time. Clones ranked in the top ten supply roughly 3.5% of the sample.

The time point label, read with the paper, signifies: cells obtained before transplantation from donor or recipient. CD3+CD4+ and CD3+CD8+ populations were FACS-sorted from unstimulated pre-transplant donor and recipient cells taken from spleen or lymph nodes. Here the sequenced sample was unstimulated CD8+ T cells sorted from spleen or lymph node cells, taken before intestinal transplant. The receptor was derived from a human donor who received an intestinal transplant. The chain is encoded by TRBV27 joined to TRBJ2-1; TRBD2 is a possible D gene, resting on 5 matching bases. The CDR3 is CASRETIYNEQFF. The DNA reads TGTGCCAGCAGGGAGACTATATACAATGAGCAGTTCTTC.